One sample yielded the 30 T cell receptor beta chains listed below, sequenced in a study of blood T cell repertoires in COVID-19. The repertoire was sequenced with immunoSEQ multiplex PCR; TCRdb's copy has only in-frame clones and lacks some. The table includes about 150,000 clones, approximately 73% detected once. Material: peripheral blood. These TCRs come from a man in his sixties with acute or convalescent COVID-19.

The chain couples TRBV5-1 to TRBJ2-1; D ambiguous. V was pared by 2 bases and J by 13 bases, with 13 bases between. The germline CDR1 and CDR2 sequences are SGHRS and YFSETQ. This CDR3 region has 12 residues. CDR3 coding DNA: TGCGCCAGCAGCTTCGCGAACGAGGCTCAGTTCTTC. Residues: CASSFANEAQFF.

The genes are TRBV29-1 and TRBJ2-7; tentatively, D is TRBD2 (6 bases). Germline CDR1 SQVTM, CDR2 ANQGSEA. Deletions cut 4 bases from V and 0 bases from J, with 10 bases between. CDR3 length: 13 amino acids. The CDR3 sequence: CSVVAGFSYEQYF. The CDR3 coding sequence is TGCAGCGTTGTCGCGGGATTCTCCTACGAGCAGTACTTC.

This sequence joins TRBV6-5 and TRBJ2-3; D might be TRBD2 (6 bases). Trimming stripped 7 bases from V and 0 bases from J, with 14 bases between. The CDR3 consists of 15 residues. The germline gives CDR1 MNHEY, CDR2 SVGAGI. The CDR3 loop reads CASNLGGASTDTQYF. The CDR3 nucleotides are TGTGCCAGCAACCTGGGCGGGGCTAGCACAGATACGCAGTATTTT.

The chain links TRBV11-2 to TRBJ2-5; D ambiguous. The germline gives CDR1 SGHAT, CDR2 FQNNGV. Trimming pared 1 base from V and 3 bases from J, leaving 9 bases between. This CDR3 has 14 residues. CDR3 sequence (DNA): TGTGCCAGCAGCTTAGGTTACCAGGAAGAGACCCAGTACTTC. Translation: CASSLGYQEETQYF.

The CDR3 coding sequence is TGTGCCAGCAGCTTCGGACAGGGGGGCTTTGGCTACACCTTC. It specifies CASSFGQGGFGYTF. V and J are TRBV11-2 and TRBJ1-2, with 10 bases matching TRBD1. The V gene's germline CDR1 is SGHAT and CDR2 FQNNGV. The length of the CDR3 is 14 residues. V lost 3 bases, J lost 7 bases, and 5 bases stayed unmatched.

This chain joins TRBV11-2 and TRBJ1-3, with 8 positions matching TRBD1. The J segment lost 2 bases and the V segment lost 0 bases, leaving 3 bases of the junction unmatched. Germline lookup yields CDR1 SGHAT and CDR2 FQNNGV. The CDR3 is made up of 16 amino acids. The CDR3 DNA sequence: TGTGCCAGCAGCTTAGATGGACAGGGTACTGGAAACACCATATATTTT. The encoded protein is CASSLDGQGTGNTIYF.

CDR3 amino acids: CASSWNRGMYEQFF. CDR3 DNA: TGTGCCAGCAGCTGGAACAGGGGAATGTATGAGCAGTTCTTC. The chain joins TRBV7-8 to TRBJ2-1; 7 bases map to TRBD1. V dropped 4 bases and J dropped 8; count of bases not matched to a gene: 8. CDR3 length equals 14 residues. CDR1 is SGHVS, CDR2 FQNEAQ, per germline.

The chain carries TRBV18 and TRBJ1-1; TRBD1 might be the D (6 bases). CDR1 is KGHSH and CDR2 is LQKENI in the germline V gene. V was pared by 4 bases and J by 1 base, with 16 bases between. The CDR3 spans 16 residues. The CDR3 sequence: CASSLPPRTANTEAFF. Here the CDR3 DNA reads TGTGCCAGCTCACTGCCCCCGAGGACAGCGAACACTGAAGCTTTCTTT.

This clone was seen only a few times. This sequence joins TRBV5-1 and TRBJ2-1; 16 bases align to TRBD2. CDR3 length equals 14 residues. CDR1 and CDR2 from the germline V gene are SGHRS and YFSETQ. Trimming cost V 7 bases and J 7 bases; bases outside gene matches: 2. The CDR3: CASGTSGRANEQFF. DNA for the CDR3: TGCGCCAGCGGGACTAGCGGGAGGGCTAATGAGCAGTTCTTC.

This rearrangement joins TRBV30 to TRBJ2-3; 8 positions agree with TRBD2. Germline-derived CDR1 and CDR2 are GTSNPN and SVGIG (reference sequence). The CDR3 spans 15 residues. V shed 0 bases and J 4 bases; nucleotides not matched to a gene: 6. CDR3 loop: CAWSVLGRGSDTQYF. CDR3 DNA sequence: TGTGCCTGGAGTGTACTCGGGAGGGGGTCAGATACGCAGTATTTT.

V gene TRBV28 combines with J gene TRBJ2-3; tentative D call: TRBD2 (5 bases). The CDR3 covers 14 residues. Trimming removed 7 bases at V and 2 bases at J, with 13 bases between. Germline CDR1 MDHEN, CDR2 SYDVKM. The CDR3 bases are TGTGCCAGCACCCCCGGACTCAACACAGATACGCAGTATTTT. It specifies CASTPGLNTDTQYF.

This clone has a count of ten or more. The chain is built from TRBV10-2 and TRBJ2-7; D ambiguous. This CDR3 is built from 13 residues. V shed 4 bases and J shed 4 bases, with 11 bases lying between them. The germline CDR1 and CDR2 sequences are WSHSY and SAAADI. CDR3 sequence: CASSAGDLYEQYF. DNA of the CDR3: TGCGCCAGCAGTGCCGGAGACTTATACGAGCAGTACTTC.

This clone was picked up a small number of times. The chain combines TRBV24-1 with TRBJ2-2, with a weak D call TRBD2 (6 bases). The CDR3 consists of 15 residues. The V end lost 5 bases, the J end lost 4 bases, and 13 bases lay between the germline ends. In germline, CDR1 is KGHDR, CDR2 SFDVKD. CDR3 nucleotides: TGTGCCACCAGTGGCTCATTGCGGGGCACCGGGGAGCTGTTTTTT. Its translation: CATSGSLRGTGELFF.

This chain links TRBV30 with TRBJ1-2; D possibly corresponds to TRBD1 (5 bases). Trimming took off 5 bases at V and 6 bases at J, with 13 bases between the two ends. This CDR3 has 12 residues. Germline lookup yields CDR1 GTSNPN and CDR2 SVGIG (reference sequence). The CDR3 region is CAWPQGSDGYTF. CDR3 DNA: TGTGCCTGGCCGCAGGGCTCCGATGGCTACACCTTC. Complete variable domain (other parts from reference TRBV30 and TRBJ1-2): SQTIHQWPATLVQPVGSPLSLECTVEGTSNPNLYWYRQAAGRGLQLLFYSVGIGQISSEVPQNLSASRPQDRQFILSSKKLLLSDSGFYLCAWPQGSDGYTFGSGTRLTVV.

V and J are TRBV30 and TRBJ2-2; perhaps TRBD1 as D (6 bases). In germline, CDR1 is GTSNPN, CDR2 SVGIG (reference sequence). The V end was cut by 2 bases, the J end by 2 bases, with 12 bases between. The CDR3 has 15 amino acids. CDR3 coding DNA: TGTGCCTGGAGTCCCGGGACATTTAACACCGGGGAGCTGTTTTTT. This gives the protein CAWSPGTFNTGELFF.

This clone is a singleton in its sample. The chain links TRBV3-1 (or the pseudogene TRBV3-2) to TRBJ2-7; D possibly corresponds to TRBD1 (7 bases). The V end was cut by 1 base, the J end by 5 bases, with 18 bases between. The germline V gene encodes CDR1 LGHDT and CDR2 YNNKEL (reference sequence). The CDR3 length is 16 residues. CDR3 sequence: CASSQVLTGRMDEQYF. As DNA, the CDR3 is TGTGCCAGCAGCCAAGTACTGACAGGGAGGATGGACGAGCAGTACTTC.

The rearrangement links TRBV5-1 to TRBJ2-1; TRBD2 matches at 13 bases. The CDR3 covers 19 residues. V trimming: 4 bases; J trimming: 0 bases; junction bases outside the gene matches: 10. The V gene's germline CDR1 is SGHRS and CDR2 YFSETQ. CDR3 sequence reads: CASSGPGLAGPSSYNEQFF. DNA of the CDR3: TGCGCCAGCAGCGGACCGGGACTAGCGGGACCTAGCTCCTACAATGAGCAGTTCTTC.

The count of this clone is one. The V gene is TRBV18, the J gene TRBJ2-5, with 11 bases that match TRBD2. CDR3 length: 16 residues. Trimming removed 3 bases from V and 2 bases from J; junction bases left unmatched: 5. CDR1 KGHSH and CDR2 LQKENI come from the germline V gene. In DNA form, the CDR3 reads TGTGCCAGCTCACCCCAGCTAGCGGGGGGACAAGAGACCCAGTACTTC. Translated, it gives CASSPQLAGGQETQYF.

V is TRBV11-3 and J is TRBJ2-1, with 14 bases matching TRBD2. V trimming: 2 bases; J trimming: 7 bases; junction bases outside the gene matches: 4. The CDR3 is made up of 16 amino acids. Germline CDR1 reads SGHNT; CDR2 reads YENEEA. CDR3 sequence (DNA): TGTGCCAGCAGCTTACCGGGACTAGCGGGAGTTAATGAGCAGTTCTTC. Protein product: CASSLPGLAGVNEQFF.

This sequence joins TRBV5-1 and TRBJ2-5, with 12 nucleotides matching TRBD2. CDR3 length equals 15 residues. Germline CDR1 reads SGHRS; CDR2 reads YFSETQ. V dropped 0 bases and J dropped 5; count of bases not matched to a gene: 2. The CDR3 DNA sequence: TGCGCCAGCAGCTTGGCTGGGACTAGCGGGGAGACCCAGTACTTC. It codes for CASSLAGTSGETQYF. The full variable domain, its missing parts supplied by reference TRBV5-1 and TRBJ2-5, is KAGVTQTPRYLIKTRGQQVTLSCSPISGHRSVSWYQQTPGQGLQFLFEYFSETQRNKGNFPGRFSGRQFSNSRSEMNVSTLELGDSALYLCASSLAGTSGETQYFGPGTRLLVL.

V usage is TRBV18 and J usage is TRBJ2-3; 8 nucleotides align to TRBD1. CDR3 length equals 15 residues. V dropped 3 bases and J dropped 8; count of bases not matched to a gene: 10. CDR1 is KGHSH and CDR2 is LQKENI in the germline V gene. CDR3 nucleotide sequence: TGTGCCAGCTCACCCGGACAGGGCTCAACGGGTACGCAGTATTTT. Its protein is CASSPGQGSTGTQYF.

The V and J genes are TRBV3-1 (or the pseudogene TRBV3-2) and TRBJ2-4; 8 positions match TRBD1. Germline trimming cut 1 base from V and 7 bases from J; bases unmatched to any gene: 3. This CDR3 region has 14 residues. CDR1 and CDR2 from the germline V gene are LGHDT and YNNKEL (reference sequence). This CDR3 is CASSQAGGGNIQYF. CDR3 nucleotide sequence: TGTGCCAGCAGCCAAGCAGGGGGCGGGAACATTCAGTACTTC.

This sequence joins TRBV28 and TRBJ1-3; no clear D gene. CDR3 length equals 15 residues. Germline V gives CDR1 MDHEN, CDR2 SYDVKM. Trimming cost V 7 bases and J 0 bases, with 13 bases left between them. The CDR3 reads CASIPTFASGNTIYF. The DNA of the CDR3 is TGTGCCAGCATTCCGACATTCGCCTCTGGAAACACCATATATTTT. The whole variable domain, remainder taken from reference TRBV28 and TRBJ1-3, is DVKVTQSSRYLVKRTGEKVFLECVQDMDHENMFWYRQDPGLGLRLIYFSYDVKMKEKGDIPEGYSVSREKKERFSLILESASTNQTSMYLCASIPTFASGNTIYFGEGSWLTVV.

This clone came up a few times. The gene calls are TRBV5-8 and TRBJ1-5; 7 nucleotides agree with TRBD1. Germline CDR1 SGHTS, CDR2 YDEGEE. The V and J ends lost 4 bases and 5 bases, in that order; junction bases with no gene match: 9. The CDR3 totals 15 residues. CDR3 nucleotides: TGTGCCAGCAGCCCGGGACAGCCGTCATATCAGCCCCAGCATTTT. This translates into CASSPGQPSYQPQHF.

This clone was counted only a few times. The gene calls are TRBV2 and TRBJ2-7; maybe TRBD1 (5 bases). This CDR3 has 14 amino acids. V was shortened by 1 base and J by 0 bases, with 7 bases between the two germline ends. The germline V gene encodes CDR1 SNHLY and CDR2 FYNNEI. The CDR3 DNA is TGTGCCAGCAGTGAAGAGGGGATCTCCTACGAGCAGTACTTC. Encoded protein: CASSEEGISYEQYF.

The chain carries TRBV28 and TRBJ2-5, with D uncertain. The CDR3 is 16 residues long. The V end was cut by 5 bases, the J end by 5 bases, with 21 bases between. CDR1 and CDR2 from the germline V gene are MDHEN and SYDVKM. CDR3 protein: CASSPASARDVETQYF. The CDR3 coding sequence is TGTGCCAGCAGTCCAGCCAGTGCTAGAGATGTGGAGACCCAGTACTTC.

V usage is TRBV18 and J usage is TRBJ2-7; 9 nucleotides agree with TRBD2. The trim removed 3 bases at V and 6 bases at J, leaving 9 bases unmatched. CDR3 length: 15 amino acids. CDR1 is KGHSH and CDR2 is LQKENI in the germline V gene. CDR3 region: CASSPRREGHVEQYF. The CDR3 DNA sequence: TGTGCCAGCTCACCGAGGCGGGAGGGCCACGTCGAGCAGTACTTC.

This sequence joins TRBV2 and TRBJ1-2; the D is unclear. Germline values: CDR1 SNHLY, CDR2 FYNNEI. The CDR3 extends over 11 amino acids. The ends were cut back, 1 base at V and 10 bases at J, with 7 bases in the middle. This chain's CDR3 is CASSEGLAYTF. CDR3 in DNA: TGTGCCAGCAGTGAAGGCCTAGCCTACACCTTC.

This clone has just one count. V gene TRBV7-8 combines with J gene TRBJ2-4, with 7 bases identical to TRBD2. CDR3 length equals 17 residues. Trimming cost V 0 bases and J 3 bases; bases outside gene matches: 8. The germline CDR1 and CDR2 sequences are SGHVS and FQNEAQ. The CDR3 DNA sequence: TGTGCCAGCAGCTTAGCGGGCGGGAGTTCCGTCAAAAACATTCAGTACTTC. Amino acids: CASSLAGGSSVKNIQYF. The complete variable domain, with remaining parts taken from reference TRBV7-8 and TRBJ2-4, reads GAGVSQSPRYKVAKRGQDVALRCDPISGHVSLFWYQQALGQGPEFLTYFQNEAQLDKSGLPSDRFFAERPEGSVSTLKIQRTQQEDSAVYLCASSLAGGSSVKNIQYFGAGTRLSVL.

The DNA of the CDR3 is TGTGCCAGCAGACAAACCGACAGCGGGGAGCTGTTTTTT. It encodes CASRQTDSGELFF. The rearrangement links TRBV28 to TRBJ2-2; D possibly corresponds to TRBD1 (5 bases). CDR1 is MDHEN, CDR2 SYDVKM, per germline. V was clipped by 6 bases and J by 7 bases, with 12 bases between them. This CDR3 has 13 amino acids.